Listed below are T cell receptor beta chains from one sample, sequenced in a study of metastatic and nonmetastatic thyroid tumors. TCRdb re-called the PCR reads through MiXCR. The sample includes 85,000 to 100,000 clones, approximately 11% of them seen just once. Source material: blood. The source of these receptors is a female donor with papillary thyroid cancer or a benign thyroid nodule (not recorded which). Some clones in this sample may be carry-over from other donors' samples. CDR3s include the opening cysteine and the closing phenylalanine or tryptophan.

TRBV28	CASRTLGGRGTEAFF
TRBV24-1	CATMGVGGYTF
TRBV6-2/TRBV6-3	CASSYSEGSRAFF
TRBV4-1	CASSVGTSNQPQHF
TRBV4-3	CASSQATTANYGYTF
TRBV4-2	CASSQGGEGTQYF
TRBV5-6	CASTTDGTEYNEQFF
TRBV7-2	CASSPDRTYNEQFF
TRBV10-3	CAISSVGSTPFQETQYF
TRBV19	CASSNQLAGGSYEQYF
TRBV20-1	CSARDRGKAGGKLAGELFF
TRBV20-1	CSARIGQGSIIVGTEAFF
TRBV7-7	CASSSGVSSTDTQYF
TRBV5-8	CASSFFTGRNYGYTF
TRBV12-3/TRBV12-4	CASSYRGTHEQYF
TRBV20-1	CSARESGVDTQYF
TRBV25-1	CASSERGEYEQYF
TRBV28	CASSRVDTEAFF
TRBV12-3/TRBV12-4	CASSLAGPMTQYF
TRBV18	CASSSGTSGSGTDTQYF
TRBV5-1	CASSLQGERTEAFF
TRBV11-2	CASSYSRQGARNTEAFF
TRBV29-1	CSVEDPTGRAREKLFF
TRBV11-2	CASSFRTIARLSYNEQFF
TRBV30	CACAQGARTEAFF
TRBV12-3/TRBV12-4	CASSLILDNSPLHF
TRBV20-1	CSARDVQSSYEQYF
TRBV28	CASRPTGLAGSYEQYF
TRBV2	CATAPSGIYNEQFF
TRBV30	CAWSLSLAGAADTQYF
TRBV18	CASTFQGTNTEAFF
TRBV29-1	CSVDGTSGTYNEQFF
TRBV5-6	CASSRETGAPYGYTF